Listed here are 32 T cell receptor beta chains from one sample, sequenced in a study of T-cell memory formation after mild COVID-19. From the 5' RACE reads, TCRdb called clonotypes with MiXCR, one entry per CDR3 protein. The repertoire has about 190,000 distinct CDR3 sequences, approximately 16% of them found once; the top ten carry approximately 2.4%. Sequenced: PBMCs or a T cell subset sorted from them (not recorded which). These receptors came from an adult woman who had mild COVID-19 (a few samples of this study predate the infection). Cell type and time point are not known.

The chain combines TRBV27 with TRBJ1-1; possibly TRBD1 for D (5 bases). With 5 bases removed from V and 1 base from J, the gap between germline ends came to 14 bases. Germline CDR1 is MNHEY and CDR2 is SMNVEV (reference sequence). The CDR3 has 15 residues. CDR3 sequence reads: CASSPPRARNTEAFF. DNA of the CDR3: TGTGCCAGCAGTCCCCCCAGGGCAAGGAACACTGAAGCTTTCTTT.

The J gene is TRBJ2-1, the V gene TRBV12-3 or TRBV12-4; D not resolved. This CDR3 has 12 amino acids. V dropped 5 bases and J dropped 14 bases, with 16 bases sitting between them. CDR3 sequence: CASSQVPRAEFF. The DNA for the CDR3 is TGTGCCAGCAGTCAAGTCCCCAGAGCAGAGTTCTTC.

This clonotype was observed a handful of times. The V gene is TRBV7-9, the J gene TRBJ2-7, with D possibly matching TRBD1 (5 bases). In germline, CDR1 is SEHNR, CDR2 FQNEAQ (reference sequence). V lost 4 bases to trimming and J lost 0 bases, with 13 bases between them. This CDR3 is built from 15 residues. CDR3 bases: TGTGCCAGCAGCTCCCAAGACAGAAGCTCCTACGAGCAGTACTTC. Encoded protein: CASSSQDRSSYEQYF.

The genes are TRBV24-1 and TRBJ2-6; D may be TRBD1 (6 bases). Germline V gene lookup returns CDR1 KGHDR and CDR2 SFDVKD. There are 14 residues in the CDR3. Trimming cost V 4 bases and J 5 bases, with 8 bases left between them. The CDR3 bases are TGTGCCACCAGTGAAGGGGGAAGGGCCAACGTCCTGACTTTC. This codes for CATSEGGRANVLTF.

This clonotype has only a few counts. This rearrangement joins TRBV7-9 to TRBJ2-7; 13 bases align to TRBD2. V gave up 2 bases and J gave up 5 bases; unmatched junction bases: 3. CDR1 and CDR2 from the germline V gene are SEHNR and FQNEAQ (reference sequence). This CDR3 contains 15 residues. CDR3 nucleotides: TGTGCCAGCAGCTTATGGACTAGCGGGAGAGACGAGCAGTACTTC. Translation gives CASSLWTSGRDEQYF.

The rearrangement links TRBV5-6 to TRBJ1-5; D gene unclear. The CDR3 has 13 residues. V was clipped by 1 base and J by 4 bases, with 6 bases between them. Germline-derived CDR1 and CDR2 are SGHDT and YYEEEE. The CDR3 is CASSLPGNQPQHF. The CDR3 nucleotides are TGTGCCAGCAGCTTGCCGGGAAATCAGCCCCAGCATTTT.

This clonotype turned up a few times. The chain's CDR3 is CASSPTGSEQYF. The CDR3 bases are TGCGCCAGCAGCCCGACAGGGTCCGAGCAGTACTTC. The chain has TRBV5-1 and TRBJ2-7, with 7 positions matching TRBD1. The germline V gene has CDR1 SGHRS and CDR2 YFSETQ. The CDR3 is 12 residues long. The J segment lost 6 bases and the V segment lost 4 bases, leaving 4 bases of the junction unmatched.

This clonotype has just a few counts. This chain links TRBV12-3 or TRBV12-4 with TRBJ2-5; tentatively, D is TRBD2 (7 bases). This CDR3 is built from 16 residues. Trimming cost V 6 bases and J 0 bases, with 17 bases left between them. For the CDR3, the DNA is TGTGCCAGCAGGCTTCGGGGGGCCCTTTACCAAGAGACCCAGTACTTC. Translated, it gives CASRLRGALYQETQYF.

This clonotype turned up a few times. The rearrangement links TRBV5-1 to TRBJ2-7; possible D gene TRBD2, 6 bases. The CDR3 has 15 amino acids. CDR1 is SGHRS, CDR2 YFSETQ, per germline. V gave up 0 bases and J gave up 3 bases, with 13 bases separating them. The CDR3 nucleotides are TGCGCCAGCAGCTTGGCCTTTGGGGGAGGCTACGAGCAGTACTTC. As protein: CASSLAFGGGYEQYF.

This clonotype has a handful of counts. The chain couples TRBV20-1 to TRBJ2-2; 9 nucleotides match TRBD2. The junction had 7 bases not matched to a gene; V was cut back by 6 bases and J by 5 bases. CDR1 and CDR2 from the germline V gene are DFQATT and SNEGSKA (reference sequence). CDR3 length: 14 residues. For the CDR3, the DNA is TGCAGTGCCCCAACTAGCGGGCGAACCGGGGAGCTGTTTTTT. This encodes CSAPTSGRTGELFF.

This clonotype was detected a few times. The V call is TRBV6-5, the J call TRBJ1-5, with D possibly TRBD1 on 5 matching bases. V was clipped by 2 bases and J by 7 bases, with 27 bases between them. Germline CDR1 and CDR2: MNHEY and SVGAGI. The CDR3 is 19 residues long. CDR3 DNA: TGTGCCAGCAGTTACAAATCCCCTGGGGGTCTAGCTAATCGACAGCCCCAGCATTTT. The encoded protein is CASSYKSPGGLANRQPQHF.

This clonotype has just a few counts. The chain uses TRBV4-3 and TRBJ1-5, with D unresolved. This CDR3 has 13 amino acids. CDR1 is LGHNA, CDR2 YSLEER, per germline. V dropped 1 base and J dropped 8 bases, with 9 bases sitting between them. The CDR3 region is CASSQGLVEPQHF. The CDR3 bases are TGCGCCAGCAGCCAAGGCCTGGTTGAGCCCCAGCATTTT.

The gene calls are TRBV10-3 and TRBJ2-3, with a weak D call TRBD2 (7 bases). This CDR3 spans 14 amino acids. CDR1 is ENHRY and CDR2 is SYGVKD in the germline V gene. Trimming shortened V by 7 bases and J by 2 bases, and 13 bases separated the two germline ends. CDR3 DNA: TGTGCCATCAATCGCGGGGGCCCCACAGATACGCAGTATTTT. Encoded protein: CAINRGGPTDTQYF.

CDR3 region: CASSSTSGTQFF. As DNA, the CDR3 is TGTGCCAGCAGTTCGACTAGCGGGACCCAGTTCTTC. The gene calls are TRBV6-2 or TRBV6-3 and TRBJ2-1; 11 bases align to TRBD2. The CDR3 totals 12 residues. J was trimmed by 13 bases and V by 4 bases; bases with no gene match: 3. CDR1 MNHEY and CDR2 SVGEGT come from the germline V gene.

The chain carries TRBV19 and TRBJ1-1; D unresolved. V dropped 5 bases and J dropped 6 bases, with 16 bases sitting between them. The CDR3 loop spans 14 amino acids. Germline V gene lookup returns CDR1 LNHDA and CDR2 SQIVND (reference sequence). This chain's CDR3 is CASSSGFTRAEAFF. As DNA, the CDR3 is TGTGCCAGTAGTTCGGGGTTTACGAGGGCTGAAGCTTTCTTT.

This clonotype has a handful of counts. This chain links TRBV9 with TRBJ2-5; TRBD2 is a possible D gene (5 bases). CDR1 and CDR2 (germline): SGDLS, YYNGEE. CDR3 length: 15 amino acids. With 0 bases removed from V and 4 bases from J, the gap between germline ends came to 13 bases. The CDR3 sequence: CASSVDEGGRETQYF. In DNA form, the CDR3 reads TGTGCCAGCAGCGTAGATGAGGGTGGGAGAGAGACCCAGTACTTC.

The chain links TRBV2 to TRBJ1-5; TRBD1 matches 7 bases. The CDR3 has 13 amino acids. Unmatched junction bases numbered 7, after V lost 8 bases and J lost 6 bases. Germline V gene lookup returns CDR1 SNHLY and CDR2 FYNNEI. Here the CDR3 DNA reads TGTGCCAGCCGCCGACAGGGTCGTCAGCCCCAGCATTTT. Residues: CASRRQGRQPQHF.

This clonotype was seen a handful of times. The rearrangement uses TRBV7-2 and TRBJ2-7, with a weak D call TRBD1 (6 bases). This CDR3 spans 14 amino acids. V lost 0 bases to trimming and J lost 3 bases, with 9 bases between them. Germline V gives CDR1 SGHTA, CDR2 FQGNSA. As DNA, the CDR3 is TGTGCCAGCAGCTTAGCCCAACAGGGCTACGAGCAGTACTTC. This sequence encodes CASSLAQQGYEQYF.

V and J are TRBV3-1 and TRBJ1-2; D is unclear. Germline V gene sequence: CDR1 LGHDT, CDR2 YNNKEL (reference sequence). Between the trimmed V and J ends, which lost 4 bases and 8 bases, there was a span of 14 bases. The CDR3 totals 13 residues. The CDR3 region is CASSPTSKWGYTF. CDR3 DNA: TGTGCCAGCAGCCCGACCTCTAAGTGGGGCTACACCTTC.

Many counts were recorded for this clonotype. This chain links TRBV13 with TRBJ2-5; the match to TRBD1 covers 7 bases. This CDR3 comprises 16 residues. With V trimmed by 2 bases and J by 2 bases, 8 bases remained unmatched. Germline V CDR1 and CDR2: PRHDT, FYEKMQ (reference sequence). CDR3 nucleotide sequence: TGTGCCAGCAGCTTACTCCCCGGCAGGGGGCAAGAGACCCAGTACTTC. It translates to CASSLLPGRGQETQYF.

The chain uses TRBV12-3 or TRBV12-4 and TRBJ1-6; TRBD1 matches 10 bases. V was clipped by 6 bases and J by 11 bases; unmatched bases: 10. The CDR3 covers 15 residues. The CDR3 sequence is CASRNTGQGITPLHF. In DNA form, the CDR3 reads TGTGCCAGCAGAAATACGGGACAGGGGATTACACCCCTCCACTTT.

This clonotype occurred a few times. This chain uses TRBV7-2 with TRBJ2-1, with TRBD2 matching 9 bases. The CDR3 covers 16 residues. Germline loops: CDR1 SGHTA, CDR2 FQGNSA. V shed 6 bases and J 3 bases; nucleotides not matched to a gene: 9. The CDR3 DNA is TGTGCCAGCAGTTCCCCAAGCGGGAGGCTCTACAATGAGCAGTTCTTC. The encoded protein is CASSSPSGRLYNEQFF.

The chain links TRBV5-1 to TRBJ1-1, with 9 bases that match TRBD1. The germline V gene encodes CDR1 SGHRS and CDR2 YFSETQ. V lost 0 bases to trimming and J lost 6 bases; unmatched junction nucleotides: 6. CDR3 size: 15 residues. The CDR3 loop reads CASSLEGTGIAEAFF. The CDR3 coding sequence is TGCGCCAGCAGCTTGGAAGGGACAGGGATCGCTGAAGCTTTCTTT.

This clonotype was observed a handful of times. This sequence joins TRBV4-1 and TRBJ2-1; D may be TRBD2 (7 bases). Germline V CDR1 and CDR2: MGHRA, YSYEKL. This CDR3 is 13 amino acids long. Deletions cut 4 bases from V and 15 bases from J, with 19 bases between. In DNA form, the CDR3 reads TGCGCCAGCAGCCTCCCCGGGGGGCCTGGCCGGTTCTTC. Residues: CASSLPGGPGRFF.

This clonotype was observed many times. This chain uses TRBV7-6 with TRBJ2-2; no clear D. The CDR3 runs to 14 residues. Trimming shortened V by 5 bases and J by 0 bases, and 7 bases separated the two germline ends. The germline gives CDR1 SGHVS, CDR2 FNYEAQ. In DNA form, the CDR3 reads TGTGCCAGCAGCCGAAACGCGAACACCGGGGAGCTGTTTTTT. It is translated as CASSRNANTGELFF.

This clonotype was counted a few times. The rearrangement links TRBV5-5 to TRBJ1-1; 7 bases are a match to TRBD1. Trimming removed 9 bases from V and 4 bases from J; junction bases left unmatched: 15. The CDR3 extends over 15 amino acids. CDR1 is SGHKS and CDR2 is YYEKEE in the germline V gene (reference sequence). CDR3 in amino acids: CATAGNRGSGTEAFF. As DNA, the CDR3 is TGTGCCACCGCTGGTAACAGGGGAAGTGGCACTGAAGCTTTCTTT.

Written as DNA, the CDR3 is TGTGCCAGCAGCTTCCAGGAGAAGGGGGGCCGCTCTAATGAAAAACTGTTTTTT. It is translated as CASSFQEKGGRSNEKLFF. The chain recombines TRBV11-2 with TRBJ1-4; a weak D match, TRBD1 (6 bases). V was trimmed by 3 bases and J by 3 bases, leaving 20 bases between them. This CDR3 comprises 18 residues. CDR1 is SGHAT and CDR2 is FQNNGV in the germline V gene.

The rearrangement links TRBV4-1 to TRBJ2-5; D may be TRBD1 (5 bases). The CDR3 has 17 residues. Germline V gene lookup returns CDR1 MGHRA and CDR2 YSYEKL. Trimming removed 1 base from V and 0 bases from J, with 15 bases in between. In nucleotides, the CDR3 is TGCGCCAGCAGCCAAGTGGTCGTTTCAGGGTACCAAGAGACCCAGTACTTC. Its translation: CASSQVVVSGYQETQYF.

In its sample, this clonotype was seen many times. This rearrangement joins TRBV7-9 to TRBJ2-5; 9 nucleotides match TRBD2. The CDR3 loop spans 18 amino acids. Germline CDR1 reads SEHNR; CDR2 reads FQNEAQ (reference sequence). Trimming at V came to 4 bases and at J to 6 bases, leaving 18 bases not matched to a gene. DNA for the CDR3: TGTGCCAGCAGCTCCGATGGGCGCGGGAGGGACGGTGTGAAGACCCAGTACTTC. It codes for CASSSDGRGRDGVKTQYF.

The V call is TRBV3-1, the J call TRBJ1-2; D gene uncertain. Trimming removed 1 base from V and 7 bases from J, with 7 bases in between. Looked up from germline, CDR1 is LGHDT and CDR2 is YNNKEL (reference sequence). The CDR3 loop spans 12 amino acids. Here the CDR3 reads CASSQAGFGYTF. The CDR3 DNA reads TGTGCCAGCAGCCAAGCCGGGTTTGGCTACACCTTC.

This clonotype was counted between two and nine times. This CDR3 is CASSLGDTRPIQYF. CDR3 coding DNA: TGTGCCAGCAGCTTAGGTGACACGCGTCCCATTCAGTACTTC. The genes are TRBV11-2 and TRBJ2-4; D remains unclear. This CDR3 contains 14 residues. Trimming removed 1 base at V and 9 bases at J, with 13 bases between. Germline CDR1 SGHAT, CDR2 FQNNGV.

The rearrangement uses TRBV11-3 and TRBJ2-1; D is possibly TRBD1 (5 bases). Trimming cost V 7 bases and J 0 bases, with 13 bases left between them. Germline V gene sequence: CDR1 SGHNT, CDR2 YENEEA. The CDR3 extends over 15 amino acids. CDR3 sequence reads: CASNTGDYSYNEQFF. Here the CDR3 DNA reads TGTGCCAGCAACACAGGCGATTACTCCTACAATGAGCAGTTCTTC.